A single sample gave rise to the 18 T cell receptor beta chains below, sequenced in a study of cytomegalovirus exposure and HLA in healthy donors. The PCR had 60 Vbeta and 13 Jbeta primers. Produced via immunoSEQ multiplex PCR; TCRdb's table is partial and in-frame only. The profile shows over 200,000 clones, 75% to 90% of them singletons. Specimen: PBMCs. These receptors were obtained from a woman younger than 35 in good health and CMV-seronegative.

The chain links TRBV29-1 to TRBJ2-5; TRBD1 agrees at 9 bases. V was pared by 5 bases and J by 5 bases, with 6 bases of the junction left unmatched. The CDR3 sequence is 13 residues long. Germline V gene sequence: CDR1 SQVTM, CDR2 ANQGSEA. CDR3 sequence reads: CSVFTGGVETQYF. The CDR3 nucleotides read TGCAGCGTTTTCACAGGGGGCGTCGAGACCCAGTACTTC.

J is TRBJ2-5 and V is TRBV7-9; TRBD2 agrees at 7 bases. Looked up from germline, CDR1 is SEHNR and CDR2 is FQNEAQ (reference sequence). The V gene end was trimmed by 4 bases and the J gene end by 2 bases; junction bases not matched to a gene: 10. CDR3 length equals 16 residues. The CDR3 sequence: CASSSSSGAWQETQYF. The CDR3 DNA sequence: TGTGCCAGCAGCTCCTCCAGCGGGGCTTGGCAAGAGACCCAGTACTTC.

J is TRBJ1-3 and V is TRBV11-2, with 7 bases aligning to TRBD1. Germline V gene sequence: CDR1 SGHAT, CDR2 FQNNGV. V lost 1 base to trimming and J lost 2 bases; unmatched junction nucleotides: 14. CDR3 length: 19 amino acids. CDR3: CASSLVVYTKQGPGNTIYF. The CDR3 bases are TGTGCCAGCAGCTTAGTAGTCTATACGAAACAGGGGCCTGGAAACACCATATATTTT.

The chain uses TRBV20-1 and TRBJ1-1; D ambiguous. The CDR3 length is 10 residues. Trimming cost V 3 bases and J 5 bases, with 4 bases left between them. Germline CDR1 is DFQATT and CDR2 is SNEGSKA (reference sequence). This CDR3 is CSASETEAFF. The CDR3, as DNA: TGCAGTGCTAGCGAGACTGAAGCTTTCTTT.

CDR3 DNA: TGCAGCGTTGTAACAGGGGACACTGAAGCTTTCTTT. Residues: CSVVTGDTEAFF. The chain carries TRBV29-1 and TRBJ1-1; 7 bases fit TRBD1. The germline CDR1 and CDR2 sequences are SQVTM and ANQGSEA. The CDR3 totals 12 residues. Losses at the gene ends were 4 bases for V and 3 bases for J; bases not matched to a gene: 2.

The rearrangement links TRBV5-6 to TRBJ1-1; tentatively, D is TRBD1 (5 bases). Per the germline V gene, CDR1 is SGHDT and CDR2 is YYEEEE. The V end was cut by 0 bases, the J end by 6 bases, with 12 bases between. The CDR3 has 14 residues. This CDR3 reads CASSLVPAGAEAFF. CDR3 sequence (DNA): TGTGCCAGCAGCTTGGTCCCGGCGGGGGCTGAAGCTTTCTTT.

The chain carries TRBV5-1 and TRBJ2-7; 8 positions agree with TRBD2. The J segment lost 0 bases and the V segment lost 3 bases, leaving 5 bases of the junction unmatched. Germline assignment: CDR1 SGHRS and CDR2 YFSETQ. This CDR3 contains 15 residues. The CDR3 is CASSSGGGSSYEQYF. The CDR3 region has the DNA TGCGCCAGCAGCTCGGGAGGGGGAAGCTCCTACGAGCAGTACTTC.

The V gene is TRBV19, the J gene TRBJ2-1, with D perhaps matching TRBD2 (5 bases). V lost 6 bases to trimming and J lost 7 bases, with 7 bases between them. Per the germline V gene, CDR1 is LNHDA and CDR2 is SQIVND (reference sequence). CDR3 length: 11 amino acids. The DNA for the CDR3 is TGTGCCAGTAGAGGACTTAATGAGCAGTTCTTC. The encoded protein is CASRGLNEQFF.

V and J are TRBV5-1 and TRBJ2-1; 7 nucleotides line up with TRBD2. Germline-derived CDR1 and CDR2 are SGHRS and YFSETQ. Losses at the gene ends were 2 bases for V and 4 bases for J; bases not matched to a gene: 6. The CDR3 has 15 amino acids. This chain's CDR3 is CASSLTGTTYNEQFF. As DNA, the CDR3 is TGCGCCAGCAGCTTAACCGGGACTACATACAATGAGCAGTTCTTC.

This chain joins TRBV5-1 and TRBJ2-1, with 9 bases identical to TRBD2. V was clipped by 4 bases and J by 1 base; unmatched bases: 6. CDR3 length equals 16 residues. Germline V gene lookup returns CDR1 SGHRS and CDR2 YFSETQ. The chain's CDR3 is CASSPFSGGSYNEQFF. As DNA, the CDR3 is TGCGCCAGCAGCCCCTTTAGCGGGGGTTCCTACAATGAGCAGTTCTTC.

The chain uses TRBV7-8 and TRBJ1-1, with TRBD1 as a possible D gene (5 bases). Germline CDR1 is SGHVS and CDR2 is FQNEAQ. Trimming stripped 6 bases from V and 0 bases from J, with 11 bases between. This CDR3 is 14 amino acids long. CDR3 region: CASRATGMNTEAFF. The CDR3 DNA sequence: TGTGCCAGCAGAGCTACAGGAATGAACACTGAAGCTTTCTTT.

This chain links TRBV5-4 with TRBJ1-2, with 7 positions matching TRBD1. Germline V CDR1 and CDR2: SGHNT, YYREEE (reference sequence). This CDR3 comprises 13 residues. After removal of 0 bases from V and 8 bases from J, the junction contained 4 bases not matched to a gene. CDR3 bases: TGTGCCAGCAGCTTGGACCGACAGGGAGGCTACACCTTC. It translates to CASSLDRQGGYTF.

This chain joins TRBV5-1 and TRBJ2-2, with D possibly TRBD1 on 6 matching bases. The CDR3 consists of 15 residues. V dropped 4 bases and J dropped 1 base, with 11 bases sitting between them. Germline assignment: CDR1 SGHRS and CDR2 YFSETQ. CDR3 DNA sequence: TGCGCCAGCAGCCTGGACAGACAGAACACCGGGGAGCTGTTTTTT. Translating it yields CASSLDRQNTGELFF.

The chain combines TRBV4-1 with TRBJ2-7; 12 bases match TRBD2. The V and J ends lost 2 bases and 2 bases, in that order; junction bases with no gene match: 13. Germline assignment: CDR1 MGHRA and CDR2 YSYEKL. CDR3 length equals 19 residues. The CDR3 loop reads CASSQLLAGGAVSPYEQYF. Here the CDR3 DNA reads TGCGCCAGCAGCCAACTACTAGCGGGAGGTGCGGTATCGCCCTACGAGCAGTACTTC.

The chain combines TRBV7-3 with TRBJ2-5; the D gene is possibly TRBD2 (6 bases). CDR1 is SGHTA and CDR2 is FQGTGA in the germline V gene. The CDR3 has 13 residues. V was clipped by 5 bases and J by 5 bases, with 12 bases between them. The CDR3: CASSPPGVETQYF. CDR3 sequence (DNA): TGTGCCAGCAGCCCCCCGGGGGTGGAGACCCAGTACTTC.

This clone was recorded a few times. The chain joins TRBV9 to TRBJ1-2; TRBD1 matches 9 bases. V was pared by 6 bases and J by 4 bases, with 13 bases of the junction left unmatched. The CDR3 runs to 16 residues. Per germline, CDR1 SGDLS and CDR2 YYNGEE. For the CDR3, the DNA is TGTGCCAGCACCGGGACAGGGTACCCATGGGGCTATGGCTACACCTTC. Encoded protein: CASTGTGYPWGYGYTF.

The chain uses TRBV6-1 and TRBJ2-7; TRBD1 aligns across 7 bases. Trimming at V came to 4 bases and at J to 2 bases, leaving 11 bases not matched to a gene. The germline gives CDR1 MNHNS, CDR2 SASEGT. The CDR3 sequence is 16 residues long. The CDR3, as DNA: TGTGCCAGCAGTGGAGCTAACAGGGGAAAACCCTACGAGCAGTACTTC. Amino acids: CASSGANRGKPYEQYF.

The CDR3 protein is CASSLEREQYF. For the CDR3, the DNA is TGTGCCAGCAGCTTGGAGCGAGAGCAGTACTTC. The rearrangement joins TRBV5-6 to TRBJ2-7, with D unclear. The CDR3 spans 11 residues. Per germline, CDR1 SGHDT and CDR2 YYEEEE. V was shortened by 0 bases and J by 7 bases, with 5 bases between the two germline ends.